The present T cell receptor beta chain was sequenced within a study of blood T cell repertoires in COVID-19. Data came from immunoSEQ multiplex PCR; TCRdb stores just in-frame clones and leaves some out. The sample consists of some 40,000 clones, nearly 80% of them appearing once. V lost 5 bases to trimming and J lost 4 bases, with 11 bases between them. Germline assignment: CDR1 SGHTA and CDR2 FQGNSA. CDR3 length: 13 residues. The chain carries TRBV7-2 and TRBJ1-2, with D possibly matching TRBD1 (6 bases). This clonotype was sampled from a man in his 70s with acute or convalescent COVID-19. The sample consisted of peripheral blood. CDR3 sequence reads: CASSQGTSYGYTF. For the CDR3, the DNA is TGTGCCAGCAGCCAGGGGACAAGCTATGGCTACACCTTC. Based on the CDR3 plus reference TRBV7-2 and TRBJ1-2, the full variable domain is GAGVSQSPSNKVTEKGKDVELRCDPISGHTALYWYRQSLGQGLEFLIYFQGNSAPDKSGLPSDRFSAERTGGSVSTLTIQRTQQEDSAVYLCASSQGTSYGYTFGSGTRLTVV.